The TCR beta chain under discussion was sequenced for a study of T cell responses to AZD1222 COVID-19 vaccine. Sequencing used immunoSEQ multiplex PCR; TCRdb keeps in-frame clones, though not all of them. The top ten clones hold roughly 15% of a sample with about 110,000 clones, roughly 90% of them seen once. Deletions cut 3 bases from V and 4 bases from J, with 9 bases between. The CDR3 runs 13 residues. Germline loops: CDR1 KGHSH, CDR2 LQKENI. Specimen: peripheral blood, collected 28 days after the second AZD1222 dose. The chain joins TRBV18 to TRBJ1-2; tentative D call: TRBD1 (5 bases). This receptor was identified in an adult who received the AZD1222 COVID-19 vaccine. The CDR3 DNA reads TGTGCCAGCTCACCCCGGGACTCCTATGGCTACACCTTC. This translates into CASSPRDSYGYTF.